These T cell receptor beta chains were read from a single sample in a study of early T cells in non-severe SARS-CoV-2 infection. TCRdb reprocessed the 5' RACE reads via MiXCR and lists one record per CDR3 protein. The profile shows approximately 62,000 distinct CDR3 sequences, about an eighth of them singletons. The sample consisted of whole blood. The receptors stem from an adult who was a healthcare worker with PCR-confirmed SARS-CoV-2 infection or an uninfected control (not recorded which). Both conserved end residues are part of each CDR3. The D gene is left open where the match is weak. The size of a clone is reported for some rows only, either as once, few or many, or as a class for expanded clones.

D,size,V,length,J,DNA,CDR3
TRBD2,many,TRBV9,15,TRBJ2-1,TGTGCCAGCAGCGGGCTAGCGGTTCCCTACAATGAGCAGTTCTTC,CASSGLAVPYNEQFF
TRBD1,many,TRBV2,14,TRBJ2-7,TGTGCCAGCAGTGACGACAGGGGGTCCTACGAGCAGTACTTC,CASSDDRGSYEQYF
.,.,TRBV27,17,TRBJ2-4,TGTGCCAGCAGTTTGTTGCCGGGACCCCGGGGACTAAACATTCAGTACTTC,CASSLLPGPRGLNIQYF
.,many,TRBV18,15,TRBJ2-4,TGTGCCAGCTCACCACCGTCCACGGCCAAAAACATTCAGTACTTC,CASSPPSTAKNIQYF
.,many,TRBV28,15,TRBJ2-5,TGTGCCAGCAGTTTAGGCGGACCACTCCAAGAGACCCAGTACTTC,CASSLGGPLQETQYF
.,.,TRBV7-3,13,TRBJ1-1,TGTGCCAGCAGCGGGCAGCCCAACACTGAAGCTTTCTTT,CASSGQPNTEAFF
.,.,TRBV12-3/TRBV12-4,16,TRBJ1-5,TGTGCCAGCAGTAACCGGGACCCGGGGGGCAATCAGCCCCAGCATTTT,CASSNRDPGGNQPQHF
.,few,TRBV18,12,TRBJ2-1,TGTGCCAGCTCACCGGCTGTCTACGAGCAGTTCTTC,CASSPAVYEQFF
.,many,TRBV29-1,18,TRBJ2-6,TGCAGCGTCCCCGGTGGTCAGGGGCCTGCCTCTGGGGCCAACGTCCTGACTTTC,CSVPGGQGPASGANVLTF
TRBD2,many,TRBV7-3,15,TRBJ2-3,TGTGCCAGCAGCTTAATTAGCGGGATATCCAATACGCAGTATTTT,CASSLISGISNTQYF
TRBD2,many,TRBV7-3,15,TRBJ2-1,TGTGCCAGCAGCTCCAATAGCGGGAGGGCCCATGAGCAGTTCTTC,CASSSNSGRAHEQFF
TRBD1,few,TRBV7-3,20,TRBJ1-1,TGTGCCAGCAGCTTAGCGGGACAGGGGGCTCTTTTCAGTGGAAACACTGAAGCTTTCTTT,CASSLAGQGALFSGNTEAFF
.,few,TRBV28,12,TRBJ2-3,TGTGCCAGCAGGGCTACCACAGATACGCAGTATTTT,CASRATTDTQYF
.,.,TRBV10-3,15,TRBJ2-3,TGTGCCATCAGTGAGTCTCAGGGGAGTACGGCGACGCAGTATTTT,CAISESQGSTATQYF
TRBD2,.,TRBV20-1,12,TRBJ2-3,TGCAGTGCAGCGGGAGGGTCAGATACGCAGTATTTT,CSAAGGSDTQYF
TRBD2,.,TRBV7-2,15,TRBJ2-1,TGTGCCAGCAGCACTACCCGGACTAGCGGCAATGAGCAGTTCTTC,CASSTTRTSGNEQFF
TRBD1,few,TRBV29-1,16,TRBJ2-7,TGCAGCGTAACCGGGACAGGGGGACCGAGTTCCTACGAGCAGTACTTC,CSVTGTGGPSSYEQYF
.,many,TRBV3-1,16,TRBJ2-1,TGTGCCAGCAGCCAAGAAGGTGGGAGAGGTGGCAATGAGCAGTTCTTC,CASSQEGGRGGNEQFF
.,few,TRBV5-1,15,TRBJ2-7,TGCGCCAGCAGCCCCTCCCGGAGGGACTCCTACGAGCAGTACTTC,CASSPSRRDSYEQYF
TRBD1,many,TRBV5-1,16,TRBJ1-4,TGCGCCAGCAGCCTTCGAGGAGGGGGCCGAGGGGAAAAACTGTTTTTT,CASSLRGGGRGEKLFF
.,many,TRBV19,14,TRBJ2-3,TGTGCCAGTAGTATAGTGGCTGCCCGAGATACGCAGTATTTT,CASSIVAARDTQYF
.,few,TRBV28,14,TRBJ2-3,TGTGCCAGCAGTGGGGGGTCCGGCACAGATACGCAGTATTTT,CASSGGSGTDTQYF
TRBD2,few,TRBV9,14,TRBJ2-7,TGTGCCAGCAGCGTGATAGCGGGAGAAAACGAGCAGTACTTC,CASSVIAGENEQYF
.,.,TRBV28,13,TRBJ1-5,TGTGCCAGCAGTTTGAATCCGGATCAGCCCCAGCATTTT,CASSLNPDQPQHF
.,.,TRBV9,12,TRBJ2-5,TGTGCCAGCAGCACCAGGGAAGGAACCCAGTACTTC,CASSTREGTQYF
.,.,TRBV20-1,12,TRBJ2-5,TGCAGTGCCCGGGACACCCTGGTGACCCAGTACTTC,CSARDTLVTQYF
.,.,TRBV7-6,16,TRBJ1-1,TGTGCCAGCAGCTTAGGAGGAGGCATCATGAACACTGAAGCTTTCTTT,CASSLGGGIMNTEAFF
TRBD2,.,TRBV20-1,14,TRBJ2-7,TGCAGTGCTACCCCGAGCGGGAGGAACTACGAGCAGTACTTC,CSATPSGRNYEQYF
.,few,TRBV2,11,TRBJ2-5,TGTGCCAGCAGTGAGGAGGAGACCCAGTACTTC,CASSEEETQYF
.,few,TRBV3-1,15,TRBJ2-7,TGTGCCAGCAGCCAAGACGGGTACGGTGGTACGCAGCAGTACTTC,CASSQDGYGGTQQYF
.,.,TRBV12-3/TRBV12-4,16,TRBJ2-3,TGTGCCAGCAGTTTAGGAATCTTTCCTAGCACAGATACGCAGTATTTT,CASSLGIFPSTDTQYF
.,many,TRBV5-5,18,TRBJ2-1,TGTGCCAGCAGTTCAGCCCGAGCGGTGAGGGGTTTAAGGGATGAGCAGTTCTTC,CASSSARAVRGLRDEQFF
.,many,TRBV2,11,TRBJ2-5,TGTGCCAGCAGTGTTGAGGAGACCCAGTACTTC,CASSVEETQYF
.,few,TRBV28,12,TRBJ1-1,TGTGCCAGCAGTTTATTGGTAACTGAAGCTTTCTTT,CASSLLVTEAFF
TRBD2,medium-sized,TRBV11-2,12,TRBJ2-7,TGTGCCAGCAGTTCGACTAGCGGGAGGAAGTACTTC,CASSSTSGRKYF
.,many,TRBV25-1,16,TRBJ2-6,TGTGCCAGCAGTGTGGGGGGCCGCTCTGGGGCCAACGTCCTGACTTTC,CASSVGGRSGANVLTF
TRBD2,many,TRBV7-8,16,TRBJ2-1,TGTGCCAGCAGCTTGACTAGCGGGTTCACCTACAATGAGCAGTTCTTC,CASSLTSGFTYNEQFF
TRBD1,few,TRBV2,13,TRBJ1-5,TGTGCCAGCCATGGACAGGGCGATCAGCCCCAGCATTTT,CASHGQGDQPQHF
TRBD2,.,TRBV27,15,TRBJ2-1,TGTGCCAGCAGACGCTTACGGGAGGAGGTGAATGAGCAGTTCTTC,CASRRLREEVNEQFF
.,few,TRBV7-9,14,TRBJ2-1,TGTGCCAGCAGCTTAGGGGGGACTTACAATGAGCAGTTCTTC,CASSLGGTYNEQFF
TRBD2,.,TRBV3-1,16,TRBJ2-2,TGTGCCAGCAGCCGGGGACTAGCGGCGAACACCGGGGAGCTGTTTTTT,CASSRGLAANTGELFF
.,few,TRBV27,13,TRBJ1-1,TGTGCCAGCAGTTTTGGCAGGGCGGTCCAGGCTTTCTTT,CASSFGRAVQAFF
.,few,TRBV7-2,14,TRBJ2-1,TGTGCCAGCGCAGGACACCCCCCAGGCAATGAGCAGTTCTTC,CASAGHPPGNEQFF
.,.,TRBV19,14,TRBJ2-5,TGTGCCAGTAGTATAAACTCCGGACAAGAGACCCAGTACTTC,CASSINSGQETQYF
.,.,TRBV20-1,14,TRBJ2-5,TGCAGTGCTGGTCCATCCTCTTACCAAGAGACCCAGTACTTC,CSAGPSSYQETQYF
.,few,TRBV15,16,TRBJ1-1,TGTGCCACCAGCAGAGCCTCCCTGGGGGAAAACACTGAAGCTTTCTTT,CATSRASLGENTEAFF
TRBD1,few,TRBV6-5,14,TRBJ2-7,TGTGCCAGCAGTTTCCTGGACAGGGCCTACGAGCAGTACTTC,CASSFLDRAYEQYF
TRBD1,.,TRBV6-6,15,TRBJ2-3,TGTGCCAGCAGTTATTACAGGGGACGCACAGATACGCAGTATTTT,CASSYYRGRTDTQYF
.,many,TRBV12-3/TRBV12-4,15,TRBJ2-1,TGTGCCAGCAGTTTCGAGTTGGGCTCCTACAATGAGCAGTTCTTC,CASSFELGSYNEQFF
TRBD1,few,TRBV7-8,15,TRBJ2-7,TGTGCCAGCAGCTTGGGGACAGGTCCCTCCTACGAGCAGTACTTC,CASSLGTGPSYEQYF
TRBD2,few,TRBV7-9,15,TRBJ2-5,TGTGCCAGCAGCATACTAGCGGAGCTGCAAGAGACCCAGTACTTC,CASSILAELQETQYF
.,.,TRBV21-1,11,TRBJ2-2,TGTGCCAGCAGCACAGACGTAGGTTGTTTTTTT,CASSTDVGCFF
TRBD1,few,TRBV6-1,16,TRBJ1-2,TGTGCCAGCAGTGGAGCGGGGGACAGACAGAACTATGGCTACACCTTC,CASSGAGDRQNYGYTF
.,.,TRBV24-1,15,TRBJ2-7,TGTGCCACCGGTGATAGTGGACAGCCTCCCTACGAGCAGTACTTC,CATGDSGQPPYEQYF